What follows are 27 T cell receptor beta chains derived from one specimen sequenced in a study of Graves' ophthalmopathy and Graves' hyperthyroidism. Amplified material comprised TCR beta CDR3 regions derived from RNA transcripts. HTBI primers served in a first-round RT-PCR, which a second-round multiplex PCR followed. TCRdb reprocessed the multiplex PCR reads via MiXCR and lists one record per CDR3 protein. The sample has about 220,000 distinct CDR3 sequences, roughly a fifth seen once. The sequencing input was peripheral blood. These receptors were obtained from a woman aged 45-65 years with Graves' ophthalmopathy.

The chain has TRBV19 and TRBJ2-5; D is ambiguous. Germline assignment: CDR1 LNHDA and CDR2 SQIVND (reference sequence). The CDR3 consists of 12 residues. V was trimmed by 1 base and J by 5 bases, leaving 5 bases between them. This CDR3 reads CASSIAGETQYF. CDR3 sequence (DNA): TGTGCCAGTAGTATAGCTGGGGAGACCCAGTACTTC.

The chain links TRBV6-1 to TRBJ2-5, with TRBD1 identical over 9 bases. Germline V gene lookup returns CDR1 MNHNS and CDR2 SASEGT. The CDR3 covers 10 residues. Trimming took 11 bases from V and 9 from J; bases not matched to a gene: 4. The DNA of the CDR3 is TGTGCCGCCGGGGACAGGGCCCAGTACTTC. Translated, it gives CAAGDRAQYF.

This clonotype was recorded many times. This chain's CDR3 is CASTGTSDYEQYF. The CDR3 nucleotides read TGTGCCAGCACCGGGACTAGCGACTACGAGCAGTACTTC. The chain uses TRBV6-1 and TRBJ2-7, with TRBD2 identical over 10 bases. The CDR3 runs to 13 residues. Germline loops: CDR1 MNHNS, CDR2 SASEGT. Trimming removed 7 bases from V and 3 bases from J; junction bases left unmatched: 3.

In its sample, this clonotype was seen many times. This chain joins TRBV25-1 and TRBJ2-7; no clear D. The CDR3 covers 13 residues. Trimming removed 7 bases at V and 3 bases at J, with 13 bases between. Looked up from germline, CDR1 is MGHDK and CDR2 is SYGVNS. This CDR3 reads CASKGSPNYEQYF. CDR3 sequence (DNA): TGTGCCAGCAAGGGTAGTCCAAACTACGAGCAGTACTTC.

Worth noting for this clonotype: One base away lies a much larger clone, so this may be a sequencing read error. The CDR3 loop reads CAWIIGSEQYF. The CDR3 DNA reads as TGTGCCTGGATAATAGGGTCCGAGCAGTACTTC. The V gene is TRBV30, the J gene TRBJ2-7; D gene ambiguous. Trimming left V 4 bases short and J 6 bases short, with 10 bases between. The CDR3 length is 11 residues. The germline gives CDR1 GTSNPN, CDR2 SVGIG (reference sequence).

This clonotype has ten or more counts. The V gene is TRBV5-1, the J gene TRBJ2-4; weak D call: TRBD1 (6 bases). Trimming cost V 0 bases and J 15 bases, with 10 bases left between them. Germline V gives CDR1 SGHRS, CDR2 YFSETQ. This CDR3 is 11 amino acids long. The CDR3 sequence: CASSLDGTLYF. CDR3 sequence (DNA): TGCGCCAGCAGCTTGGATGGGACACTGTACTTC.

Only one count was recorded for this clonotype. This may be a read error: a much more frequent sequence differs by one nucleotide. The chain is built from TRBV29-1 and TRBJ2-5, with 9 bases aligning to TRBD2. V trimming: 3 bases; J trimming: 4 bases; junction bases outside the gene matches: 9. CDR3 length: 15 residues. Germline V gene data show CDR1 as SQVTM and CDR2 as ANQGSEA. The CDR3 nucleotides read TGCAGCGTTGATTTTGGGACTAGCTGGAGAGAGACCCAGTACTTC. Amino acids: CSVDFGTSWRETQYF.

The chain combines TRBV6-5 with TRBJ1-1, with 7 bases aligning to TRBD1. The trim removed 2 bases at V and 1 base at J, leaving 10 bases unmatched. The V gene's germline CDR1 is MNHEY and CDR2 SVGAGI. The CDR3 runs 17 residues. In DNA form, the CDR3 reads TGTGCCAGCAGTTACCGTCGAACCGGGACAGCGAACACTGAAGCTTTCTTT. This gives the protein CASSYRRTGTANTEAFF.

This rearrangement joins TRBV18 to TRBJ1-5; the D is unclear. CDR1 and CDR2 (germline): KGHSH, LQKENI. The CDR3 consists of 14 residues. Deletions cut 0 bases from V and 4 bases from J, with 7 bases between. The CDR3 DNA sequence: TGTGCCAGCTCACCACCTGGGAAAAATCAGCCCCAGCATTTT. It yields the protein CASSPPGKNQPQHF.

This clonotype showed up just a few times. V and J are TRBV30 and TRBJ2-6; D ambiguous. This CDR3 has 14 amino acids. Germline lookup yields CDR1 GTSNPN and CDR2 SVGIG (reference sequence). Trimming cost V 0 bases and J 2 bases, with 5 bases left between them. CDR3 residues: CAWSVRAGANVLTF. In DNA, the CDR3 is TGTGCCTGGAGTGTACGGGCTGGGGCCAACGTCCTGACTTTC. The full variable domain, in which reference TRBV30 and TRBJ2-6 provide the parts outside the CDR3, is SQTIHQWPATLVQPVGSPLSLECTVEGTSNPNLYWYRQAAGRGLQLLFYSVGIGQISSEVPQNLSASRPQDRQFILSSKKLLLSDSGFYLCAWSVRAGANVLTFGAGSRLTVL.

This clonotype was detected ten times or more. The rearrangement links TRBV29-1 to TRBJ1-1, with D possibly being TRBD1 (6 bases). This CDR3 contains 12 residues. The V and J ends lost 7 bases and 5 bases respectively, with 14 bases between them. Germline lookup yields CDR1 SQVTM and CDR2 ANQGSEA. CDR3 DNA: TGCAGCGCGGGACAAACCGAGACTGAAGCTTTCTTT. Translating it yields CSAGQTETEAFF.

At least ten counts were recorded for this clonotype. This sequence joins TRBV20-1 and TRBJ1-1, with 8 bases that match TRBD1. The V segment lost 6 bases and the J segment 7 bases; nucleotides outside the gene matches: 13. The germline gives CDR1 DFQATT, CDR2 SNEGSKA (reference sequence). This CDR3 has 14 residues. CDR3 sequence: CSAQTAGGTGEAFF. The CDR3 nucleotides are TGCAGTGCGCAAACCGCAGGGGGCACAGGTGAAGCTTTCTTT.

This clonotype was detected a few times. V and J are TRBV5-1 and TRBJ1-1, with D maybe TRBD1 (5 bases). Trimming cost V 7 bases and J 6 bases, with 19 bases left between them. CDR1 is SGHRS and CDR2 is YFSETQ in the germline V gene. CDR3 length: 14 residues. Here the CDR3 reads CASCMGEAGAEAFF. Written as DNA, the CDR3 is TGCGCCAGCTGCATGGGGGAGGCGGGGGCTGAAGCTTTCTTT.

Many counts were recorded for this clonotype. This chain links TRBV24-1 with TRBJ1-5, with 7 bases lining up with TRBD1. The CDR3 is 14 amino acids. V gave up 4 bases and J gave up 4 bases; unmatched junction bases: 3. CDR1 is KGHDR and CDR2 is SFDVKD in the germline V gene. CDR3 amino acids: CATSERDRNQPQHF. CDR3 nucleotides: TGTGCCACCAGTGAGAGGGACAGAAATCAGCCCCAGCATTTT.

This clonotype has ten or more counts. This chain uses TRBV7-2 with TRBJ2-5; 10 positions agree with TRBD2. CDR1 and CDR2 from the germline V gene are SGHTA and FQGNSA. With V trimmed by 1 base and J by 2 bases, 10 bases remained unmatched. The CDR3 consists of 18 residues. The CDR3 region is CASSLVASGRVDQETQYF. CDR3 coding DNA: TGTGCCAGCAGCTTAGTGGCTAGCGGGAGAGTGGATCAAGAGACCCAGTACTTC.

This clonotype was seen at least ten times. A much more abundant neighbour one base away suggests this may be a read error. This sequence joins TRBV6-4 and TRBJ1-2; no firm D call. Germline V CDR1 and CDR2: MRHNA, SNTAGT. Trimming shortened V by 7 bases and J by 9 bases, and 21 bases separated the two germline ends. The CDR3 extends over 14 amino acids. DNA of the CDR3: TGTGCCAGCATCGGGCGGCTAGGTACTATGAGCTACACCTTC. Translating gives CASIGRLGTMSYTF.

Points on this clonotype: The junction differs from germline at one of its ends, possibly a read error. J is TRBJ2-7 and V is TRBV2; 7 bases agree with TRBD2. The CDR3 extends over 12 amino acids. Germline V CDR1 and CDR2: SNHLY, FYNNEI. The CDR3 DNA reads as TGTGCCAGCTGCGGGGGTTCGTACGAGCAGTGCTTC. Amino acids: CASCGGSYEQCF.

In its sample, this clonotype was seen many times. This rearrangement joins TRBV7-3 to TRBJ2-7; perhaps TRBD1 as D (5 bases). CDR3 size: 14 residues. Trimming removed 5 bases from V and 6 bases from J, with 17 bases in between. Germline lookup yields CDR1 SGHTA and CDR2 FQGTGA. This CDR3 reads CASSIRGRVPEQYF. CDR3 coding DNA: TGTGCCAGCAGCATTAGGGGAAGGGTTCCCGAGCAGTACTTC.

This clonotype was observed at least ten times. The chain couples TRBV19 to TRBJ1-5; D not resolved. V was trimmed by 0 bases and J by 5 bases, leaving 11 bases between them. Germline lookup yields CDR1 LNHDA and CDR2 SQIVND (reference sequence). This CDR3 has 15 residues. The CDR3 sequence is CASSIDGGPHQPQHF. The CDR3 region has the DNA TGTGCCAGTAGTATAGATGGAGGACCTCATCAGCCCCAGCATTTT.

This clonotype was detected ten times or more. The chain employs TRBV2 and TRBJ2-7; 7 positions agree with TRBD2. CDR3 length equals 14 residues. Trimming at V came to 1 base and at J to 4 bases, leaving 4 bases not matched to a gene. Germline V lookup: CDR1 SNHLY, CDR2 FYNNEI. The CDR3 DNA follows: TGTGCCAGCAGTGAAGGCGGGAGTGTTTACGAGCAGTACTTC. This codes for CASSEGGSVYEQYF.

This chain connects TRBV2 to TRBJ1-2; the match to TRBD1 covers 7 bases. The V gene end was trimmed by 6 bases and the J gene end by 4 bases; junction bases not matched to a gene: 17. Looked up from germline, CDR1 is SNHLY and CDR2 is FYNNEI. The length of the CDR3 is 17 residues. Here the CDR3 reads CASRARGSGGYGYGYTF. The CDR3 DNA follows: TGTGCCAGCAGAGCCCGTGGGTCAGGGGGGTACGGCTATGGCTACACCTTC.

There are many counts of this clonotype. The V gene is TRBV6-1, the J gene TRBJ2-5; TRBD2 is a possible D gene (6 bases). Trimming shortened V by 3 bases and J by 2 bases, and 10 bases separated the two germline ends. Germline lookup yields CDR1 MNHNS and CDR2 SASEGT. The CDR3 totals 14 residues. CDR3 loop: CASSDSGMQETQYF. DNA of the CDR3: TGTGCCAGCAGTGATAGCGGAATGCAAGAGACCCAGTACTTC.

The V and J genes are TRBV6-2 or TRBV6-3 and TRBJ2-5, with D perhaps TRBD1 (6 bases). Trimming took off 5 bases at V and 2 bases at J, with 15 bases between the two ends. This CDR3 contains 15 residues. The germline V gene has CDR1 MNHEY and CDR2 SVGEGT. CDR3 coding DNA: TGTGCCAGCAGTAAAACTCCAGGGGTTCAAGAGACCCAGTACTTC. Protein product: CASSKTPGVQETQYF.

This clonotype was detected many times. The chain is built from TRBV6-5 and TRBJ1-5, with 7 bases fitting TRBD1. The CDR3 extends over 14 amino acids. J gave up 7 bases and V 4 bases, and 7 bases lay outside the gene matches. Germline V gene lookup returns CDR1 MNHEY and CDR2 SVGAGI. CDR3 nucleotide sequence: TGTGCCAGCAGTTCCCGGGACAGTAAGCAGCCCCAGCATTTT. Translated: CASSSRDSKQPQHF.

This clonotype was detected many times. The V gene is TRBV11-2, the J gene TRBJ2-5, with a possible D match to TRBD1 (5 bases). Looked up from germline, CDR1 is SGHAT and CDR2 is FQNNGV. The CDR3 is 15 residues long. Trimming pared 0 bases from V and 0 bases from J, leaving 8 bases between. The CDR3 DNA reads TGTGCCAGCAGCTTAGATAGGGGTTACCAAGAGACCCAGTACTTC. It specifies CASSLDRGYQETQYF.

This clonotype showed up just a few times. The rearrangement uses TRBV18 and TRBJ2-6; D gene uncertain. The germline CDR1 and CDR2 sequences are KGHSH and LQKENI. CDR3 length: 17 amino acids. V lost 3 bases and J 1 base, leaving 13 bases between the germline ends. In nucleotides, the CDR3 is TGTGCCAGCTCACCGGTAATGGTGGGATCTGGGGCCAACGTCCTGACTTTC. Encoded protein: CASSPVMVGSGANVLTF.

This clonotype was counted many times. The chain carries TRBV25-1 and TRBJ1-5, with D perhaps TRBD1 (5 bases). The V gene lost 5 bases and the J gene lost 1 base, with 15 bases spanning the gap. This CDR3 has 16 residues. Germline V gene lookup returns CDR1 MGHDK and CDR2 SYGVNS. This CDR3 is CASSRRLRGSNQPQHF. CDR3 sequence (DNA): TGTGCCAGCAGTCGCAGGCTCCGGGGCAGCAATCAGCCCCAGCATTTT.